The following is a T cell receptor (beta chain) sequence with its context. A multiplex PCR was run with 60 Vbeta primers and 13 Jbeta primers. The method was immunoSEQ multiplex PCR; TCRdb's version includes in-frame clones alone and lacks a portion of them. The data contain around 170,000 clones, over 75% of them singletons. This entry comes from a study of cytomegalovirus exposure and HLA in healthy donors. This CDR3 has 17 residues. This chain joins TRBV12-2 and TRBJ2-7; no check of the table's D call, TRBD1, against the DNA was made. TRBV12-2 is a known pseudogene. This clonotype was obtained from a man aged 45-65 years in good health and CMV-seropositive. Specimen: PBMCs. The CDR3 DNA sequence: TGTGCAAGTCGCTTACTACCCACCGGACAACTGGGGCACGAGCAGTACTTC. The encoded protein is CASRLLPTGQLGHEQYF.